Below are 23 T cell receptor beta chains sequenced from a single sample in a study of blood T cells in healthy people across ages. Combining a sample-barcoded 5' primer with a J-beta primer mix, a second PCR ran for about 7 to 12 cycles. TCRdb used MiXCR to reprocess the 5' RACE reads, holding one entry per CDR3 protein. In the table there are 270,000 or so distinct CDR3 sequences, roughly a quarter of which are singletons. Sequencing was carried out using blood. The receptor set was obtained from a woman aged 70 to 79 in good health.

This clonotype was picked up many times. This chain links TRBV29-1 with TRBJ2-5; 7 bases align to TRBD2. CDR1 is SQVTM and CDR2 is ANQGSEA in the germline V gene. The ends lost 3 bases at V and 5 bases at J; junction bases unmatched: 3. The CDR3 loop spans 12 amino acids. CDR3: CSVEGGSETQYF. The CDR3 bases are TGCAGCGTTGAGGGGGGGTCGGAGACCCAGTACTTC.

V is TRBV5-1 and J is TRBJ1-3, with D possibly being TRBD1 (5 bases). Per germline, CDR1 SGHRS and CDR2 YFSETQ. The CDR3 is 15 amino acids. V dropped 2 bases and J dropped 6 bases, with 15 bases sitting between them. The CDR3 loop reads CASSFNRDGKNTIYF. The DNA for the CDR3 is TGCGCCAGCAGCTTCAACCGGGACGGGAAAAACACCATATATTTT.

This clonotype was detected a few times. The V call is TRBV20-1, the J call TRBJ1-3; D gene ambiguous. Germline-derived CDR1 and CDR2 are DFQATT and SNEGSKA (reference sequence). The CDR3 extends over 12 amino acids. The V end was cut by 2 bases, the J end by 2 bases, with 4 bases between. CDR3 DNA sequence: TGCAGTGCTAGAATCGCTGGAAACACCATATATTTT. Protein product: CSARIAGNTIYF.

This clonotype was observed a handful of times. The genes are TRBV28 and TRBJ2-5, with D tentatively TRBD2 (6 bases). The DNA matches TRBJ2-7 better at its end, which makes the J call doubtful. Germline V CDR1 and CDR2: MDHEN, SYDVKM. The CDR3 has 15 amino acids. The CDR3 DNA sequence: TGTGCCAGCAGTGGAGGGACTCCCGACTCCTACGAGCAGTACTTC. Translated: CASSGGTPDSYEQYF.

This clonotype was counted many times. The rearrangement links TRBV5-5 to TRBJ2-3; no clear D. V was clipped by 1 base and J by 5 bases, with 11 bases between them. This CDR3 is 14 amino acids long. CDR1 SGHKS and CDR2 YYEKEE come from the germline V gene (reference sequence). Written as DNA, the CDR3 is TGTGCCAGCAGCTTGATAAATCCGGGAGATACGCAGTATTTT. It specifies CASSLINPGDTQYF.

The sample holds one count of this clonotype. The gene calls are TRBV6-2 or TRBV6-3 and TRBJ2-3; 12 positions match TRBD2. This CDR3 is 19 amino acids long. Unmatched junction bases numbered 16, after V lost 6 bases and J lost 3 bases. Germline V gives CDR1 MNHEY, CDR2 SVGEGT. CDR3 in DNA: TGTGCCAGCAGCCCCGGCCCTAGCGGGAGGGCCTTGAGAACAGATACGCAGTATTTT. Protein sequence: CASSPGPSGRALRTDTQYF.

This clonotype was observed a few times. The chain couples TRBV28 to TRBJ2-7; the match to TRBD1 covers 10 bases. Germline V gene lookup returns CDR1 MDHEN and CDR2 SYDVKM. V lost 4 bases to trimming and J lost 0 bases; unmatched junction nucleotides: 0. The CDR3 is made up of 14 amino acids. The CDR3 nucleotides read TGTGCCAGCAGTTGGACAGGGGGCTCCTACGAGCAGTACTTC. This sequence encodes CASSWTGGSYEQYF.

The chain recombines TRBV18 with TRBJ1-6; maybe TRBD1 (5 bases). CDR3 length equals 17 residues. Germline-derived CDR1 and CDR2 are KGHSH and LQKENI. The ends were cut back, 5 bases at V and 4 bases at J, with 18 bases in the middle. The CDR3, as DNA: TGTGCCAGCTCAACCGGGACCTCATCCCGATATAATTCACCCCTCCACTTT. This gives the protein CASSTGTSSRYNSPLHF.

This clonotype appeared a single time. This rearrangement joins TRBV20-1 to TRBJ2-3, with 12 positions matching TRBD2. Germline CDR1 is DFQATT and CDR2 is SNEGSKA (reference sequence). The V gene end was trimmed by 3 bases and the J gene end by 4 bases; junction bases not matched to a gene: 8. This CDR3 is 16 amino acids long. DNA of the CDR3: TGCAGTGCTAGCTTTCTAGCGGGAGGGGGGGCAGATACGCAGTATTTT. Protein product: CSASFLAGGGADTQYF.

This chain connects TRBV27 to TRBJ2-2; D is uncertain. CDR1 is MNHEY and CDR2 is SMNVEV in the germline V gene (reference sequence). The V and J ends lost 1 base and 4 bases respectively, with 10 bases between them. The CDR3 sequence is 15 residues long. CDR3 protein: CASSLFPGPTGELFF. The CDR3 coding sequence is TGTGCCAGCAGTTTATTCCCTGGTCCCACCGGGGAGCTGTTTTTT.

The CDR3 loop is CASSNAGQGSYEQYF. The DNA for the CDR3 is TGCGCCAGCAGCAATGCGGGACAGGGCTCCTACGAGCAGTACTTC. This rearrangement joins TRBV5-1 to TRBJ2-5; 9 bases are a match to TRBD1. The closer fit of TRBJ2-7 to the DNA end suggests the J call may be wrong. The CDR3 covers 15 residues. Germline V CDR1 and CDR2: SGHRS, YFSETQ.

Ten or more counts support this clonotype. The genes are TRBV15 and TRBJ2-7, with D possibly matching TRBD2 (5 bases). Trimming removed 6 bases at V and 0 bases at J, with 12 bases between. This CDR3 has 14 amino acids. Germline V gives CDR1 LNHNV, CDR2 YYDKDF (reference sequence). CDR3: CATSPGGSSYEQYF. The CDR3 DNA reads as TGTGCCACCAGTCCAGGTGGGAGCTCCTACGAGCAGTACTTC.

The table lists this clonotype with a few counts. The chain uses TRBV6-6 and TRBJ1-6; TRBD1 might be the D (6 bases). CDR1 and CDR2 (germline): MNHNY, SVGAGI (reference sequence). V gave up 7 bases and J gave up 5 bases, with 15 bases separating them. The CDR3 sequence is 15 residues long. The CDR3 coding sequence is TGTGCCAGCACCCTCCAAGGGGGTCATAATTCACCCCTCCACTTT. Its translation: CASTLQGGHNSPLHF.

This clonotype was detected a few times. DNA of the CDR3: TGCAGCGTTGATGGTCGAGGACAGGGGAGGGATGAGCAGTTCTTC. This gives the protein CSVDGRGQGRDEQFF. The chain carries TRBV29-1 and TRBJ2-1; TRBD1 matches 9 bases. The germline V gene encodes CDR1 SQVTM and CDR2 ANQGSEA. The CDR3 consists of 15 residues. V shed 3 bases, J shed 8 bases, and the junction held 11 bases outside the gene matches.

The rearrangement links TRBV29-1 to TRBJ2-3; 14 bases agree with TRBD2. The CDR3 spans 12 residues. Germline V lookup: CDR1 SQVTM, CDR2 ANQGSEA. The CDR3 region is CGGLAGGGTQYF. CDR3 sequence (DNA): TGCGGCGGACTAGCGGGAGGAGGTACGCAGTATTTT.

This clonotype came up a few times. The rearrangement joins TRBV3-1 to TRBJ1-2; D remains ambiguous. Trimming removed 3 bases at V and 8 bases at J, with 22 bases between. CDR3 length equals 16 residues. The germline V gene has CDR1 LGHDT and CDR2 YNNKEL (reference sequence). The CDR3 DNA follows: TGTGCCAGCAGCCAGACGGACCCCAGAGCAAAGGGAGGCTACACCTTC. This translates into CASSQTDPRAKGGYTF.

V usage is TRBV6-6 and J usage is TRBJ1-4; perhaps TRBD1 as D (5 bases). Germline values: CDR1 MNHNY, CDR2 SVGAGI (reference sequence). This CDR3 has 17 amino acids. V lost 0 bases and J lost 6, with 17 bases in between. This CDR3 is CASSYSKSNRIHEKLFF. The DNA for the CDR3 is TGTGCCAGCAGTTACTCGAAGTCTAACAGGATCCATGAAAAACTGTTTTTT.

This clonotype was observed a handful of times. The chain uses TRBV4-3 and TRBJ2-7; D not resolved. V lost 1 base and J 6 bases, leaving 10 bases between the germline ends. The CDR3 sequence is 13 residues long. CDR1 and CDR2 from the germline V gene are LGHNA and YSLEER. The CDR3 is CASSQGTFSEQYF. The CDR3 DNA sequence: TGCGCCAGCAGCCAAGGAACCTTTAGCGAGCAGTACTTC.

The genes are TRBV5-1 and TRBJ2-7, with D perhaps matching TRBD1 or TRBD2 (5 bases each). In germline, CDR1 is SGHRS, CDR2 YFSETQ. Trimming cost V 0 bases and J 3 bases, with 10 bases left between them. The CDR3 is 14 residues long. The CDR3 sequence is CASSLGGSDYEQYF. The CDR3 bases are TGCGCCAGCAGCTTGGGGGGGTCCGACTACGAGCAGTACTTC.

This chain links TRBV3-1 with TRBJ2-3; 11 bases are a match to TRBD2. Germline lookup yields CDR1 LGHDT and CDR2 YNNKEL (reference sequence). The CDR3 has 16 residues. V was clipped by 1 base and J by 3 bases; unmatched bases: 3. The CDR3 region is CASSQALAGGTDTQYF. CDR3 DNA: TGTGCCAGCAGCCAAGCCCTAGCGGGGGGAACAGATACGCAGTATTTT.

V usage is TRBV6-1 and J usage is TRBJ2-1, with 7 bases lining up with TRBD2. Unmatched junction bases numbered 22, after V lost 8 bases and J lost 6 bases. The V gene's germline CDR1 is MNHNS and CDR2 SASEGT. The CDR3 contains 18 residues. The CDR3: CASSKTAGETGWGNEQFF. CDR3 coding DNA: TGTGCCAGCTCCAAAACGGCGGGAGAGACTGGATGGGGCAATGAGCAGTTCTTC.

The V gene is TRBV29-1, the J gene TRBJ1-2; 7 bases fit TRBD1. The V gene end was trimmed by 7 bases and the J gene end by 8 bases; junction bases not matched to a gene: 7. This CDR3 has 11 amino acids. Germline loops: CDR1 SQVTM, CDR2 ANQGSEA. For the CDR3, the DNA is TGCAGCGCTACGACAGGGAGAGGCTACACCTTC. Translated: CSATTGRGYTF.

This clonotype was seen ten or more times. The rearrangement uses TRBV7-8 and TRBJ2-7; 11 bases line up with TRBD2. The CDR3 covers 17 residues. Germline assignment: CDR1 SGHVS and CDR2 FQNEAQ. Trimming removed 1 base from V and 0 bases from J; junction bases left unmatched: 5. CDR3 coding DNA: TGTGCCAGCAGCTTAGGGACTAGCGGGCCACGCTCCTACGAGCAGTACTTC. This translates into CASSLGTSGPRSYEQYF.